The clone carrying this T cell receptor (beta chain) was counted a few times. The CDR3 contains 11 residues. Germline V gene data show CDR1 as SGHRS and CDR2 as YFSETQ. The V and J ends lost 5 bases and 3 bases respectively, with 6 bases between them. From the reads, TCRdb called clonotypes with MiXCR, one entry per CDR3 protein. The top ten clones hold approximately 20% of a sample with 55,000 to 85,000 distinct CDR3 sequences, 3.5% to 4% of them seen once. This sample stems from a study of T cell repertoires in cytomegalovirus infection. The chain carries TRBV5-1 and TRBJ2-7; D call uncertain. The sequenced sample consisted of PBMCs. The sequence derives from a human donor in good health (CMV status not recorded). Some clones in this sample may be carry-over from other donors' samples. The CDR3 region is CASRSGYEQYF. The DNA for the CDR3 is TGCGCCAGCAGATCCGGCTACGAGCAGTACTTC.